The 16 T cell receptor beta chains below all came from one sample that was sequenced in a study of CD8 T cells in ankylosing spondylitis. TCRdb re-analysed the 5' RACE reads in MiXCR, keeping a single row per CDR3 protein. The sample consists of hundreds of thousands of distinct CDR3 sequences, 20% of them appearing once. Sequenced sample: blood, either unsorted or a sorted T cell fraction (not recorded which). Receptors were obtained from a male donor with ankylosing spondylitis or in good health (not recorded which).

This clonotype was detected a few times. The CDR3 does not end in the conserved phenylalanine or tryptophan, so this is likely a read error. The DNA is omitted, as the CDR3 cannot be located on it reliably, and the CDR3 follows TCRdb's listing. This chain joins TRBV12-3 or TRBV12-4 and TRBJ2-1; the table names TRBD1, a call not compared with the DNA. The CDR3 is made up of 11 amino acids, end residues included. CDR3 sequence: CASSFGTGPRR.

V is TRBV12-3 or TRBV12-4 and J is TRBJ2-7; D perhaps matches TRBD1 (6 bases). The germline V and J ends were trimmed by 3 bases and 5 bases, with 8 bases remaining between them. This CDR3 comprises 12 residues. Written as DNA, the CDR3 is TGTGCCAGCAGTTTCTACAGGGACGAGCAGTACTTC. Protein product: CASSFYRDEQYF.

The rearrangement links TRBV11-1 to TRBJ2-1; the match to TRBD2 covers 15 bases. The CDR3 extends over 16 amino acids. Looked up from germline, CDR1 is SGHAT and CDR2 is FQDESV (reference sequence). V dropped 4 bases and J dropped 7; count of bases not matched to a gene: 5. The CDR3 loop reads CASSWGLAGGWNEQFF. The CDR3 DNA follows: TGTGCCAGCAGCTGGGGACTAGCGGGGGGTTGGAATGAGCAGTTCTTC.

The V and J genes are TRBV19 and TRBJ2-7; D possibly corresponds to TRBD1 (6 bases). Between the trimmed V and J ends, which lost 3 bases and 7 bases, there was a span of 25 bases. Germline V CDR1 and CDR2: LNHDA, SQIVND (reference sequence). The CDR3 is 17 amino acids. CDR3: CASSIQGRGSGSLEQYF. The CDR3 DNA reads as TGTGCCAGTAGTATCCAGGGCAGGGGATCCGGAAGTTTGGAGCAGTACTTC.

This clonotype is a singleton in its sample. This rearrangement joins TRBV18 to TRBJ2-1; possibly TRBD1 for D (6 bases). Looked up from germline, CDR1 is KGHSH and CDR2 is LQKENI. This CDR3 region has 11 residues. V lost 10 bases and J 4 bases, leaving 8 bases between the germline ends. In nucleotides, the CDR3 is TGTGCCACGCAGGGGTACAATGAGCAGTTCTTC. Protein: CATQGYNEQFF.

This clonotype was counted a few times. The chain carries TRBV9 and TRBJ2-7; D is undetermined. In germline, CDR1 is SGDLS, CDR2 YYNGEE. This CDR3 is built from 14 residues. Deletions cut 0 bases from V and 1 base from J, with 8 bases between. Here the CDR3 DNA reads TGTGCCAGCAGCGTAGCACCCGAGTCCTACGAGCAGTACTTC. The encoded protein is CASSVAPESYEQYF.

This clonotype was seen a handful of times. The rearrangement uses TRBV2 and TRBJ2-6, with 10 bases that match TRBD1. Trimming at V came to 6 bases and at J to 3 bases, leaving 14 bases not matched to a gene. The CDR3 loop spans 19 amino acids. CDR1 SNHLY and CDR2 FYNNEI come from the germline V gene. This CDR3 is CASREIFDRGQNGANVLTF. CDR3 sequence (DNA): TGTGCCAGCAGGGAGATATTCGACAGGGGGCAAAATGGGGCCAACGTCCTGACTTTC. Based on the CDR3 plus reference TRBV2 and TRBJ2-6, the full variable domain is EPEVTQTPSHQVTQMGQEVILRCVPISNHLYFYWYRQILGQKVEFLVSFYNNEISEKSEIFDDQFSVERPDGSNFTLKIRSTKLEDSAMYFCASREIFDRGQNGANVLTFGAGSRLTVL.

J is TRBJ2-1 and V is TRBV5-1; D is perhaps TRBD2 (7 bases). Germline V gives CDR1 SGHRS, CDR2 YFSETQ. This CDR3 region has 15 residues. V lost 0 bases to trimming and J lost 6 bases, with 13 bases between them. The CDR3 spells CASSLATGGLNEQFF. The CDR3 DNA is TGCGCCAGCAGCTTGGCCACGGGGGGCCTCAATGAGCAGTTCTTC.

The CDR3 is CASRDPGWGESPTGELFF. CDR3 nucleotides: TGTGCCAGCAGAGACCCCGGCTGGGGAGAGAGTCCTACCGGGGAGCTGTTTTTT. V and J are TRBV27 and TRBJ2-2, with a tentative D call TRBD2 (5 bases). The germline V and J ends were trimmed by 6 bases and 5 bases, with 25 bases remaining between them. Germline assignment: CDR1 MNHEY and CDR2 SMNVEV (reference sequence). CDR3 size: 18 residues.

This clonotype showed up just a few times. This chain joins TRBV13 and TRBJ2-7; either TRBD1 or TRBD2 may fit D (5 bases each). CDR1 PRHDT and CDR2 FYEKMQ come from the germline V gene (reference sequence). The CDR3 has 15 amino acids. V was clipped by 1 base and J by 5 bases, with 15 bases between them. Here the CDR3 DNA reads TGTGCCAGCAGCTTAGAGAGGGGCATCCTAGACGAGCAGTACTTC. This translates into CASSLERGILDEQYF.

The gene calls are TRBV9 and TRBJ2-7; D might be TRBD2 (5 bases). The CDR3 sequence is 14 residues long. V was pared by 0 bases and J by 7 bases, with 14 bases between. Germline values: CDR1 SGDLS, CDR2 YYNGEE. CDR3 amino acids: CASSVGERPWEQYF. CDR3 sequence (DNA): TGTGCCAGCAGCGTAGGGGAGCGGCCCTGGGAGCAGTACTTC.

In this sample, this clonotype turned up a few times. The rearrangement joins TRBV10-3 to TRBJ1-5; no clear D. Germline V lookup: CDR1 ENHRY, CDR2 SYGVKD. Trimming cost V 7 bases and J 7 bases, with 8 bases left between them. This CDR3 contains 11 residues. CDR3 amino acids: CAIKREQPQHF. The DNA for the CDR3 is TGTGCCATCAAAAGGGAACAGCCCCAGCATTTT.

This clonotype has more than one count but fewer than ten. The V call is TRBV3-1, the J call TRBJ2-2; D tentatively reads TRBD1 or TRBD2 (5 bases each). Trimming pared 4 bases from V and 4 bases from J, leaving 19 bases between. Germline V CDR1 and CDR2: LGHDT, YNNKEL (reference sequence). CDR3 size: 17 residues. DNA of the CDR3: TGTGCCAGCAGCCCGCGATATTCCGTGGGGACCACCGGGGAGCTGTTTTTT. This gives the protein CASSPRYSVGTTGELFF.

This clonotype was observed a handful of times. The CDR3: CASSPRAGNSTDTQYF. Here the CDR3 DNA reads TGTGCCAGCAGTCCGAGGGCAGGGAATAGCACAGATACGCAGTATTTT. V is TRBV25-1 and J is TRBJ2-3; the D call may be TRBD1 or TRBD2 (5 bases each). The CDR3 runs to 16 residues. V dropped 5 bases and J dropped 0 bases, with 15 bases sitting between them. Germline CDR1 is MGHDK and CDR2 is SYGVNS.

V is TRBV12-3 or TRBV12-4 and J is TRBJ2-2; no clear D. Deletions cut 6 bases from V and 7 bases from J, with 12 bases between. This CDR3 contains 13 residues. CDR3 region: CASSPPPGGELFF. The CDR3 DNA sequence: TGTGCCAGCAGCCCACCCCCGGGCGGGGAGCTGTTTTTT.

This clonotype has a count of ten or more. This CDR3 is CATSRGRDSYNEQFF. The CDR3 region has the DNA TGTGCCACCAGCAGAGGACGGGACTCCTACAATGAGCAGTTCTTC. The rearrangement joins TRBV15 to TRBJ2-1, with a possible D match to TRBD2 (5 bases). The V end lost 1 base, the J end lost 0 bases, and 7 bases lay between the germline ends. CDR3 length equals 15 residues. Looked up from germline, CDR1 is LNHNV and CDR2 is YYDKDF (reference sequence).